The 19 T cell receptor beta chains reported below all come from one sample, sequenced in a study of control samples from healthy donors and cancer patients. Generated by immunoSEQ multiplex PCR, the TCRdb table keeps only in-frame clones and is missing some. The sample yields about 150,000 clones, around 90% seen once. Specimen: blood. These receptors all stem from a woman aged 25 to 39 in good health.

The rearrangement joins TRBV6-6 to TRBJ1-5, with TRBD1 as a possible D gene (5 bases). The CDR3 sequence is 15 residues long. With 2 bases removed from V and 4 bases from J, the gap between germline ends came to 12 bases. Germline CDR1 and CDR2: MNHNY and SVGAGI (reference sequence). CDR3 in amino acids: CASSYPTGFNQPQHF. As DNA, the CDR3 is TGTGCCAGCAGTTACCCAACAGGATTTAATCAGCCCCAGCATTTT.

The gene calls are TRBV27 and TRBJ2-7; a weak D match, TRBD2 (7 bases). Germline V gene sequence: CDR1 MNHEY, CDR2 SMNVEV (reference sequence). The germline V and J ends were trimmed by 8 bases and 4 bases, with 33 bases remaining between them. The CDR3 is 19 amino acids. The CDR3 loop is CASGNPLRGAKTKRYEQYF. In nucleotides, the CDR3 is TGTGCCAGCGGAAACCCTTTACGGGGGGCTAAGACTAAAAGATACGAGCAGTACTTC.

The V and J genes are TRBV5-1 and TRBJ2-6; D not certain. The CDR3 is 14 residues long. V was shortened by 4 bases and J by 0 bases, with 5 bases between the two germline ends. Looked up from germline, CDR1 is SGHRS and CDR2 is YFSETQ. The CDR3 DNA is TGCGCCAGCAGCCAAAGCTCTGGGGCCAACGTCCTGACTTTC. This gives the protein CASSQSSGANVLTF.

The table lists this clone with a count of one. The chain couples TRBV20-1 to TRBJ2-5, with TRBD1 matching 11 bases. The germline V gene encodes CDR1 DFQATT and CDR2 SNEGSKA (reference sequence). The length of the CDR3 is 17 residues. V was clipped by 3 bases and J by 4 bases; unmatched bases: 13. The CDR3 sequence: CSASTPGQGVRSETQYF. CDR3 in DNA: TGCAGTGCTAGTACCCCGGGACAGGGGGTCCGGTCAGAGACCCAGTACTTC.

This clone appeared a single time. This rearrangement joins TRBV28 to TRBJ2-7; D gene ambiguous. This CDR3 spans 13 amino acids. The germline V gene encodes CDR1 MDHEN and CDR2 SYDVKM. V lost 5 bases and J 3 bases, leaving 11 bases between the germline ends. The CDR3 DNA follows: TGTGCCAGCAGTAGGTACTCCTACTACGAGCAGTACTTC. Translation gives CASSRYSYYEQYF.

The CDR3 DNA follows: TGCGCCAGCAGCCAGCCCAATAGGGTCGACCACACCGGGGAGCTGTTTTTT. Translation gives CASSQPNRVDHTGELFF. The rearrangement links TRBV4-1 to TRBJ2-2; D is undetermined. The CDR3 length is 17 residues. CDR1 is MGHRA, CDR2 YSYEKL, per germline. V dropped 3 bases and J dropped 3 bases, with 17 bases sitting between them.

This rearrangement joins TRBV5-8 to TRBJ2-7, with 8 bases identical to TRBD2. Per the germline V gene, CDR1 is SGHTS and CDR2 is YDEGEE. The junction had 2 bases not matched to a gene; V was cut back by 9 bases and J by 3 bases. The CDR3 totals 11 residues. The CDR3 protein is CATGLDYEQYF. The CDR3 nucleotides read TGTGCCACGGGACTAGACTACGAGCAGTACTTC.

V usage is TRBV5-3 and J usage is TRBJ2-2, with D hard to call. TRBV5-3 is known as an ORF, though its function is uncertain. This CDR3 contains 12 residues. Trimming cost V 2 bases and J 6 bases, with 5 bases left between them. The CDR3 is CARSFWAGELFF. The CDR3 DNA reads as TGTGCCAGAAGCTTTTGGGCCGGGGAGCTGTTTTTT.

This clone was seen just once. V gene TRBV25-1 combines with J gene TRBJ1-1; perhaps TRBD1 as D (5 bases). Germline V gives CDR1 MGHDK, CDR2 SYGVNS. The CDR3 length is 17 residues. Trimming pared 4 bases from V and 4 bases from J, leaving 22 bases between. The CDR3 nucleotides read TGTGCCAGCAGTGCAATAGGGTCAGGGCGAAGTGGCACTGAAGCTTTCTTT. Its protein product is CASSAIGSGRSGTEAFF. Complete variable domain (other parts from reference TRBV25-1 and TRBJ1-1): EADIYQTPRYLVIGTGKKITLECSQTMGHDKMYWYQQDPGMELHLIHYSYGVNSTEKGDLSSESTVSRIRTEHFPLTLESARPSHTSQYLCASSAIGSGRSGTEAFFGQGTRLTVV.

This clone was seen only once. This chain connects TRBV27 to TRBJ2-3, with 11 bases lining up with TRBD2. CDR1 is MNHEY and CDR2 is SMNVEV in the germline V gene (reference sequence). CDR3 length equals 18 residues. Unmatched junction bases numbered 14, after V lost 3 bases and J lost 6 bases. The CDR3 loop is CASSLGQLAGEIADTQYF. The CDR3 DNA reads as TGTGCCAGCAGTTTGGGGCAACTAGCGGGAGAAATAGCGGATACGCAGTATTTT.

This chain connects TRBV5-1 to TRBJ2-7; 7 positions match TRBD1. J gave up 0 bases and V 4 bases, and 7 bases lay outside the gene matches. This CDR3 has 15 residues. CDR1 and CDR2 from the germline V gene are SGHRS and YFSETQ. The CDR3 sequence is CASSVWDSSSYEQYF. The CDR3 coding sequence is TGCGCCAGCAGCGTTTGGGACAGTAGCTCCTACGAGCAGTACTTC. Looking up the rest from reference TRBV5-1 and TRBJ2-7 gives the full variable domain: KAGVTQTPRYLIKTRGQQVTLSCSPISGHRSVSWYQQTPGQGLQFLFEYFSETQRNKGNFPGRFSGRQFSNSRSEMNVSTLELGDSALYLCASSVWDSSSYEQYFGPGTRLTVT.

V gene TRBV21-1 combines with J gene TRBJ1-4; TRBD1 is the table's D call, not checked against the DNA. TRBV21-1 is an annotated pseudogene. This CDR3 has 19 amino acids. The DNA of the CDR3 is TGTGCCAGCAGCAGGATCCGGGCTCCTCACGTGGGGCGCGGAGAAAAACTGTTTTTT. Amino acids: CASSRIRAPHVGRGEKLFF.

Details on this clone: This CDR3 is also generated by other DNA sequences in the sample. The rearrangement uses TRBV24-1 and TRBJ1-1; D gene uncertain. CDR1 is KGHDR, CDR2 SFDVKD, per germline. This CDR3 comprises 12 residues. The V gene lost 5 bases and the J gene lost 2 bases, with 5 bases spanning the gap. The CDR3 loop is CATSGRNTEAFF. For the CDR3, the DNA is TGTGCCACCAGTGGGAGAAACACTGAAGCTTTCTTT.

J is TRBJ2-3 and V is TRBV4-1, with TRBD2 matching over 7 bases. With V trimmed by 4 bases and J by 0 bases, 13 bases remained unmatched. In germline, CDR1 is MGHRA, CDR2 YSYEKL. The CDR3 length is 18 residues. CDR3 coding DNA: TGCGCCAGCAGCCCTCCTCCGGATGAGCGGGGAAGCACAGATACGCAGTATTTT. The encoded protein is CASSPPPDERGSTDTQYF.

The chain carries TRBV5-1 and TRBJ1-2; a possible D gene is TRBD1 (5 bases). The CDR3 contains 15 residues. Per the germline V gene, CDR1 is SGHRS and CDR2 is YFSETQ. V was trimmed by 1 base and J by 8 bases, leaving 18 bases between them. As DNA, the CDR3 is TGCGCCAGCAGCTTGAATGAAGGGACGAGGACGGGCTACACCTTC. As protein: CASSLNEGTRTGYTF.

This chain uses TRBV9 with TRBJ2-3; D call uncertain. Trimming took 2 bases from V and 1 from J, leaving 11 bases between them. This CDR3 has 15 amino acids. Germline V gives CDR1 SGDLS, CDR2 YYNGEE. CDR3 nucleotide sequence: TGTGCCAGCAGCGTTAGTGCTAAAGGCACAGATACGCAGTATTTT. It specifies CASSVSAKGTDTQYF.

The V and J genes are TRBV18 and TRBJ2-3; D may be TRBD2 (5 bases). The CDR3 contains 15 residues. The V and J ends lost 0 bases and 9 bases respectively, with 16 bases between them. The germline V gene has CDR1 KGHSH and CDR2 LQKENI. Here the CDR3 DNA reads TGTGCCAGCTCACCACCCTCGGAACCAACGGGGACGCAGTATTTT. It encodes CASSPPSEPTGTQYF.

V and J are TRBV28 and TRBJ2-1, with D perhaps matching TRBD1 (5 bases). V was shortened by 3 bases and J by 0 bases, with 6 bases between the two germline ends. The CDR3 length is 14 residues. The germline V gene encodes CDR1 MDHEN and CDR2 SYDVKM. As DNA, the CDR3 is TGTGCCAGCAGTTTTACAGGCTCCTACAATGAGCAGTTCTTC. This encodes CASSFTGSYNEQFF.

The genes are TRBV11-2 and TRBJ2-1, with 10 bases that match TRBD2. The germline gives CDR1 SGHAT, CDR2 FQNNGV. The CDR3 runs 17 residues. With 3 bases clipped from V and 3 bases from J, the junction kept 8 bases outside the gene matches. The CDR3 DNA reads TGTGCCAGCAGCTTGGGGCTAGCGGGAGCGAACTACAATGAGCAGTTCTTC. Protein: CASSLGLAGANYNEQFF.